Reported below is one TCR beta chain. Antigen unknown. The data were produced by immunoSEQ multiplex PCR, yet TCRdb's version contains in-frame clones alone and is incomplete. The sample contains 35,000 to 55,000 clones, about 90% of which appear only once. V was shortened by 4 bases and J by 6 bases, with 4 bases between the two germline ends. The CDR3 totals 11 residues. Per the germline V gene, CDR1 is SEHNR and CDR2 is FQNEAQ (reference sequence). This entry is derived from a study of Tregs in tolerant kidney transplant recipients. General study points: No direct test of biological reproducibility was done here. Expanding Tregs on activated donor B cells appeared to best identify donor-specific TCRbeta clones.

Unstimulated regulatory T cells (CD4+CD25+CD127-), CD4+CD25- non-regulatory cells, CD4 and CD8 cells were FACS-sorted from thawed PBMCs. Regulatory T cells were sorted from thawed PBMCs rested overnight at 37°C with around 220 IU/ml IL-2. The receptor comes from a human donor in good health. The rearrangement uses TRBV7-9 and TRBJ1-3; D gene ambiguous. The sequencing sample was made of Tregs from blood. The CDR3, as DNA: TGTGCCAGCAGCTCGGAAAACACCATATATTTT. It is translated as CASSSENTIYF. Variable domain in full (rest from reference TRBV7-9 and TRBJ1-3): DTGVSQNPRHKITKRGQNVTFRCDPISEHNRLYWYRQTLGQGPEFLTYFQNEAQLEKSRLLSDRFSAERPKGSFSTLEIQRTEQGDSAMYLCASSSENTIYFGEGSWLTVV.